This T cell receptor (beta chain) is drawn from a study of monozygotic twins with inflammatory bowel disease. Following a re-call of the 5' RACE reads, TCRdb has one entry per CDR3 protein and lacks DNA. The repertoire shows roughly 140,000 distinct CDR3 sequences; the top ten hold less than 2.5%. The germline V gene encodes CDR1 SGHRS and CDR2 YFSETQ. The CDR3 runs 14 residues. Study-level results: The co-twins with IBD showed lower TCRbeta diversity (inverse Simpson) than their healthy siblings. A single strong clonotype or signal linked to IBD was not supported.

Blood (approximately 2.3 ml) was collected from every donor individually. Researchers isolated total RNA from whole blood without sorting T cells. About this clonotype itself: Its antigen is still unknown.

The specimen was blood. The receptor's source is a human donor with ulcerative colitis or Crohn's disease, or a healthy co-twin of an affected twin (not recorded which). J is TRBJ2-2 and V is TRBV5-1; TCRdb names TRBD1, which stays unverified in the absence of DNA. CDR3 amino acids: CASSQGQSYGELFF.